The 5 T cell receptor beta chains given below trace back to one sample, sequenced in a study of blood T cell repertoires in COVID-19. Profiled with immunoSEQ multiplex PCR; TCRdb holds only in-frame clones, not every one. The top ten hold approximately 14% of the sample, which has 40,000 to 55,000 clones, 86% seen once. The specimen sequenced was peripheral blood. The receptors were gathered from a human donor in a cohort sampled during active COVID-19.

J is TRBJ1-2 and V is TRBV27; D gene unclear. The CDR3 is 15 amino acids. Germline CDR1 MNHEY, CDR2 SMNVEV (reference sequence). Trimming cost V 5 bases and J 4 bases, with 17 bases left between them. CDR3 sequence (DNA): TGTGCCAGCAGTGCATTACCCCCCAGTGGCTATGGCTACACCTTC. Protein: CASSALPPSGYGYTF.

The rearrangement joins TRBV2 to TRBJ2-2; D not resolved. The CDR3 covers 15 residues. Germline values: CDR1 SNHLY, CDR2 FYNNEI. Trimming took off 4 bases at V and 4 bases at J, with 13 bases between the two ends. The CDR3 DNA is TGTGCCAGCAGTGCTTTCGCGCTTTCCACCGGGGAGCTGTTTTTT. Its translation: CASSAFALSTGELFF.

The chain combines TRBV18 with TRBJ1-2; 8 bases fit TRBD1. Unmatched junction bases numbered 16, after V lost 3 bases and J lost 4 bases. The germline gives CDR1 KGHSH, CDR2 LQKENI. The CDR3 consists of 18 residues. Written as DNA, the CDR3 is TGTGCCAGCTCACCCCCCCGGGCAGGGGGCATCCCCTCCTATGGCTACACCTTC. Its translation is CASSPPRAGGIPSYGYTF.

The rearrangement joins TRBV5-1 to TRBJ2-5; a weak D match, TRBD1 (6 bases). The CDR3 loop spans 16 amino acids. CDR1 and CDR2 (germline): SGHRS, YFSETQ. Trimming shortened V by 0 bases and J by 9 bases, and 21 bases separated the two germline ends. The DNA of the CDR3 is TGCGCCAGCAGCTTGGAGGGGGAGCGGCCCACAAGGGCCCAGTACTTC. Translated, it gives CASSLEGERPTRAQYF.

This chain joins TRBV6-4 and TRBJ2-2; D is ambiguous. Germline values: CDR1 MRHNA, CDR2 SNTAGT. Between the trimmed V and J ends, which lost 5 bases and 0 bases, there was a span of 10 bases. The CDR3 runs to 15 residues. The CDR3 DNA is TGTGCCAGCAGTTTGGAGTTATCGAACACCGGGGAGCTGTTTTTT. Amino acid sequence: CASSLELSNTGELFF.